The present entry profiles one TCR beta chain with its context. What it binds is unknown. The data stem from a study of radiation and T cells in renal cell carcinoma. Study results and caveats: Top 100 clonotypes averaged approximately 50% in irradiated versus around 45% in nephrectomy-only tumors. Dominant CDR3 motifs were more common in irradiated tumors than controls.

Repertoires were generated with immunoSEQ multiplex PCR, while TCRdb's copy carries only in-frame clones and drops some. The sample has approximately 16,000 clones, 58% seen once. The V gene end was trimmed by 6 bases and the J gene end by 2 bases; junction bases not matched to a gene: 3. CDR1 is SNHLY and CDR2 is FYNNEI in the germline V gene. The CDR3 runs 14 residues. Treatment specified: treatment-naive control, cytoreductive nephrectomy. Clear cell pathology was present in this patient's renal cell carcinoma. Control tumors came from a handful of females and 11 males, aged about 35 to 82. The receptor's source is a man aged 35 to 55 with renal cell carcinoma. The sample was tumor tissue, taken from a patient whose treatment was nephrectomy without radiotherapy. The rearrangement uses TRBV2 and TRBJ2-1; TRBD2 aligns across 8 bases. The CDR3: CASSPGGPYNEQFF. In nucleotides, the CDR3 is TGTGCCAGCAGCCCGGGGGGGCCCTACAATGAGCAGTTCTTC.